These 5 T cell receptor beta chains share one sample of origin, sequenced in a study of blood T cell repertoires in COVID-19. Sequenced by immunoSEQ multiplex PCR; TCRdb stores in-frame clones only, minus some. The table has tens of thousands of clones, around 76% seen once; the top ten hold roughly 47%. Sequencing used peripheral blood. The receptors were sampled from a woman older than 75 with acute or convalescent COVID-19.

This rearrangement joins TRBV12-5 to TRBJ2-1, with a possible D match to TRBD2 (5 bases). Trimming shortened V by 2 bases and J by 9 bases, and 14 bases separated the two germline ends. This CDR3 has 14 amino acids. In germline, CDR1 is LGHNT, CDR2 FRNRAP. CDR3 DNA: TGTGCTAGTGGTTTGTTATCCGGGAATGGTGAGCAGTTCTTC. Protein: CASGLLSGNGEQFF.

The genes are TRBV6-6 and TRBJ2-5; 14 nucleotides agree with TRBD2. Germline values: CDR1 MNHNY, CDR2 SVGAGI (reference sequence). Trimming removed 6 bases from V and 5 bases from J; junction bases left unmatched: 8. The CDR3 has 16 amino acids. As DNA, the CDR3 is TGTGCCAGCAGGCCGGGGACTAGCGGGAGCTTGGAGACCCAGTACTTC. The encoded protein is CASRPGTSGSLETQYF.

In this sample, this clone turned up a few times. The chain recombines TRBV5-1 with TRBJ2-1; D is perhaps TRBD2 (6 bases). V lost 5 bases and J lost 9, with 18 bases in between. Germline CDR1 and CDR2: SGHRS and YFSETQ. This CDR3 region has 14 residues. CDR3 nucleotides: TGCGCCAGCAGGGAGGGAACCACCAGCGGTGAGCAGTTCTTC. Amino acids: CASREGTTSGEQFF.

The genes are TRBV11-2 and TRBJ2-2, with 9 bases identical to TRBD2. Germline loops: CDR1 SGHAT, CDR2 FQNNGV. The CDR3 spans 15 residues. The junction had 3 bases not matched to a gene; V was cut back by 1 base and J by 6 bases. The DNA of the CDR3 is TGTGCCAGCAGCTTAGGACTAGCGGCAGCCGGGGAGCTGTTTTTT. This sequence encodes CASSLGLAAAGELFF.

The gene calls are TRBV7-6 and TRBJ2-7, with 10 bases aligning to TRBD2. Germline loops: CDR1 SGHVS, CDR2 FNYEAQ. The V and J ends lost 5 bases and 3 bases, in that order; junction bases with no gene match: 19. The CDR3 consists of 19 residues. In DNA form, the CDR3 reads TGTGCCAGCAGCACCCGGGCAGGGGGCCTAGCGGGAGAAGTCTACGAGCAGTACTTC. It encodes CASSTRAGGLAGEVYEQYF.